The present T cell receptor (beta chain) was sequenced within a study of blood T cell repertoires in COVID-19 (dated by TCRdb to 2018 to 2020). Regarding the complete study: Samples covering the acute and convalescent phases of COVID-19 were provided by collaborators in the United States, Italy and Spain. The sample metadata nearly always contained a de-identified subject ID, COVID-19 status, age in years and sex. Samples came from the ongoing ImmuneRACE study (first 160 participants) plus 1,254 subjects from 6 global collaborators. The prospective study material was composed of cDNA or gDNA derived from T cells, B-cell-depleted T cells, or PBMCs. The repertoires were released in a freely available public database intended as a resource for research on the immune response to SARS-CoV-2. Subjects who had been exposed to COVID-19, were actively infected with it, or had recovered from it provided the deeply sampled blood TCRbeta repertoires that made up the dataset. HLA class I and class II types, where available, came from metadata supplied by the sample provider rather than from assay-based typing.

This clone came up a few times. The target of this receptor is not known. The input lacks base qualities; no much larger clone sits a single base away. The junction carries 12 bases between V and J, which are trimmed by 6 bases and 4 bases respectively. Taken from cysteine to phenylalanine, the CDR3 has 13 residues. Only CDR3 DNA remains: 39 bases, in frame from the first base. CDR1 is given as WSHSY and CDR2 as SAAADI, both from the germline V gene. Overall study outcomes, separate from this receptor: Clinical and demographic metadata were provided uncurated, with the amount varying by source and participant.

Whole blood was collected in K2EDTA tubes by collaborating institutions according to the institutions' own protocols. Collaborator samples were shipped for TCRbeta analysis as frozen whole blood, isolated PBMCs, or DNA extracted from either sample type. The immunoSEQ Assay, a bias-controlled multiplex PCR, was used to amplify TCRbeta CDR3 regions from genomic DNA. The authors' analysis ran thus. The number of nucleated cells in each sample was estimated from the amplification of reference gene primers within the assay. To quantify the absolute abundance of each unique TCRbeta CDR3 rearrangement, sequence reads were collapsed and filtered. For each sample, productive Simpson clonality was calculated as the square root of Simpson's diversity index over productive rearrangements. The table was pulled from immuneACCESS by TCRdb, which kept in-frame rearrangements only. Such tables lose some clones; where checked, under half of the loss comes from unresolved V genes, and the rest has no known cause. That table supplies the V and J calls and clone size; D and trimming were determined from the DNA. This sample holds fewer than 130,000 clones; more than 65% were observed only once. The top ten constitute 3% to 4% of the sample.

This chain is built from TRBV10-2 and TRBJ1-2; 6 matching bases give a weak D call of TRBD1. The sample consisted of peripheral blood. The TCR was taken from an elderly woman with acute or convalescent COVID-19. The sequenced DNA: TGCGCCAGCAGAGCGGACAGAAGCTATGGCTACACCTTC. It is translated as CASRADRSYGYTF.